This TCR beta chain was profiled in a study of CD8+CD57+ T cells in acquired aplastic anemia. Genomic DNA templated the TCR beta VDJ and CDR3 profiling. TCRdb re-called the reads with MiXCR, one entry per CDR3 protein. Here the sample spans about 180,000 distinct CDR3 sequences, 40% to 55% being singletons. Individuals selected for sequencing had exhibited CD8+CD57+ cell expansion on flow cytometry. Trimming cost V 3 bases and J 8 bases, with 11 bases left between them. The CDR3 totals 14 residues. In germline, CDR1 is LGHNA, CDR2 YSLEER. This rearrangement joins TRBV4-3 to TRBJ1-6; D possibly corresponds to TRBD1 (5 bases). This receptor was obtained from a human donor with aplastic anemia. Sequencing was done on a sample of sorted CD4+, CD8+, or CD8+CD57+ T cells (not recorded which) from PBMCs. The CDR3, as DNA: TGCGCCAGCAGCCATGCTACGGGGGATTCACCCCTCCACTTT. This encodes CASSHATGDSPLHF.